A selection of T cell receptor beta chains follows, all from one sample in a study of shared clonotypes between healthy human individuals. Clones were read by immunoSEQ multiplex PCR, and TCRdb kept only the in-frame ones, dropping some. Of about half a million clones in the sample, 78% are singletons; the top ten hold 12%. The sample taken for sequencing was PBMCs. The receptor source for this set is a woman aged 40 to 50 in good health. Some clones in this sample may be carry-over from other donors' samples. Both conserved end residues are part of each CDR3. The D gene is left open where the match is weak. Clone size is shown for a subset of rows, as once, few, many or a class of expanded clone.

TGTGCCAGCAGTTACAGCGCGGGAGGGCCCGGTGAGCAGTTCTTC CASSYSAGGPGEQFF TRBV6-6 - 15 TRBD2 TRBJ2-1
TGTGCTAGCAGCACCGGAGTCATCTACGAGCAGTACTTC CASSTGVIYEQYF TRBV7-7 - 13 - TRBJ2-7
TGTGCCAGCAGCGGGGGACAGATCTACGAGCAGTACTTC CASSGGQIYEQYF TRBV28 - 13 - TRBJ2-7
TGTGCCAGCAGTTACTCCGGACAGCCCTACGAGCAGTACTTC CASSYSGQPYEQYF TRBV6-5 - 14 - TRBJ2-7
TGTGCCAGCAGGCACGCCAGAACCGGGGAGCTGTTTTTT CASRHARTGELFF TRBV6-6 - 13 - TRBJ2-2
TGTGCCAGCAGCTTAGGGTCAGGGTTCGAGCAGTACTTC CASSLGSGFEQYF TRBV7-8 once 13 - TRBJ2-7
TGTGCCAGCAGCTGGGACGGATTCTCTGGAAACACCATATATTTT CASSWDGFSGNTIYF TRBV7-2 many 15 - TRBJ1-3
TGCGCCAGCAGAAACCGATGGGAGGGGCCCCGACTCTCCTACGAGCAGTACTTC CASRNRWEGPRLSYEQYF TRBV4-1 - 18 TRBD2 TRBJ2-7
TGTGCCAGCAGCTTAGGACGCAATCAGCCCCAGCATTTT CASSLGRNQPQHF TRBV7-2 - 13 - TRBJ1-5
TGTGCCAGTAGCCCCCTCTTTGGAACACCGGAGTATTACAATGAGCAGTTCTTC CASSPLFGTPEYYNEQFF TRBV19 once 18 - TRBJ2-1
TGTGCCAGCAGTGGCTTGTCGGGGAACACTGAAGCTTTCTTT CASSGLSGNTEAFF TRBV6-1 - 14 - TRBJ1-1
TGTGCCAGCCGAGGAGGGAGCAATCAGCCCCAGCATTTT CASRGGSNQPQHF TRBV2 - 13 - TRBJ1-5